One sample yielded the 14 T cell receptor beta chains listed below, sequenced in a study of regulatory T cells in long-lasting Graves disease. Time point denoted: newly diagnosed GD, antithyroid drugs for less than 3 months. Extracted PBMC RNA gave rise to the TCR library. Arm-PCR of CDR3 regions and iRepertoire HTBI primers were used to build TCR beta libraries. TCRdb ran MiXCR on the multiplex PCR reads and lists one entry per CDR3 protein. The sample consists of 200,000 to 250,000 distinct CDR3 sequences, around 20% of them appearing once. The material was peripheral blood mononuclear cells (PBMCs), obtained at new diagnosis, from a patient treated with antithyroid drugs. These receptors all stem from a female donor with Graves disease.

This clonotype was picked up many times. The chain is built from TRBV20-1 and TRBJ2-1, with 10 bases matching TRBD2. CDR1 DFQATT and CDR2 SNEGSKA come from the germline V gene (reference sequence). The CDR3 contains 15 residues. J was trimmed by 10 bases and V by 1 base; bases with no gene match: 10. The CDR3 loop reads CSARVALAGVGEQFF. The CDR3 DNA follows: TGCAGTGCTAGAGTCGCGCTAGCGGGAGTAGGGGAGCAGTTCTTC.

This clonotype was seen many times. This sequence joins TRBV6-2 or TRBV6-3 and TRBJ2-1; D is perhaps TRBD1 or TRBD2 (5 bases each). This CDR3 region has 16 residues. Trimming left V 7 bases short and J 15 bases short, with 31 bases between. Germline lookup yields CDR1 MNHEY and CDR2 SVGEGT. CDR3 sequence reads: CASNPRPAGLMGERFF. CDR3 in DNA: TGTGCCAGCAACCCAAGGCCGGCGGGCTTAATGGGGGAACGGTTCTTC.

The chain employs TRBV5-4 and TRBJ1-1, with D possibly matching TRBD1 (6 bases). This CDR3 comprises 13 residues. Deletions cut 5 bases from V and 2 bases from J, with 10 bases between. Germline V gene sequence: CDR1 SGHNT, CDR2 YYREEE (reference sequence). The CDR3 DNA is TGTGCCAGCAGGCCGACAGGAAACACTGAAGCTTTCTTT. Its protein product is CASRPTGNTEAFF.

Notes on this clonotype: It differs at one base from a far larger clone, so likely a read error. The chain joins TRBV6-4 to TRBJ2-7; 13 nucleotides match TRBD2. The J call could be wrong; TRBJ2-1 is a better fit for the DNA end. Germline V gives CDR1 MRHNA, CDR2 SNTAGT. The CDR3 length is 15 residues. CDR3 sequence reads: CASSVTSGRPYEQFF. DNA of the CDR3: TGTGCCAGCAGTGTGACTAGCGGGAGGCCATACGAGCAGTTCTTC.

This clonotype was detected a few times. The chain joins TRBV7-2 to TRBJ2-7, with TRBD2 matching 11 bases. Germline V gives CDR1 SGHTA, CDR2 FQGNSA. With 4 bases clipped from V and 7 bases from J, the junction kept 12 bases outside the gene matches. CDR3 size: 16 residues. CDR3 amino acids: CASSSGTSGRTQEQYF. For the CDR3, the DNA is TGTGCCAGCAGCTCCGGGACTAGCGGCCGGACGCAAGAGCAGTACTTC.

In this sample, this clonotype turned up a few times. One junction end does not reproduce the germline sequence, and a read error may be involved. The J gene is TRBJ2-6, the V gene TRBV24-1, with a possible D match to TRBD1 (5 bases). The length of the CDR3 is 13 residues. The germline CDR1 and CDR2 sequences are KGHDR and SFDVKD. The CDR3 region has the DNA TGTGCCACCAGCCTCTCTGGGGCCAACGTCCTGATTTTC. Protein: CATSLSGANVLIF.

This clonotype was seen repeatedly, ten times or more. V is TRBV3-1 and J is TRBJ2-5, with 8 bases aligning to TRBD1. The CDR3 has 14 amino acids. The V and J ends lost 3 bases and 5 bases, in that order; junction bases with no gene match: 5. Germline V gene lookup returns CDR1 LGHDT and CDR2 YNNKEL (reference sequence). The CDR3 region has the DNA TGTGCCAGCAGCCAGGGACAGGCATCGGAGACCCAGTACTTC. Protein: CASSQGQASETQYF.

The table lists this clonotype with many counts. CDR3 coding DNA: TGTGCCTGGAGTGTACGGGACAATGAGCAGTTCTTC. Translated, it gives CAWSVRDNEQFF. The chain couples TRBV30 to TRBJ2-1; unclear D gene. V shed 0 bases and J shed 5 bases, with 5 bases lying between them. CDR1 is GTSNPN and CDR2 is SVGIG in the germline V gene (reference sequence). The CDR3 length is 12 residues.

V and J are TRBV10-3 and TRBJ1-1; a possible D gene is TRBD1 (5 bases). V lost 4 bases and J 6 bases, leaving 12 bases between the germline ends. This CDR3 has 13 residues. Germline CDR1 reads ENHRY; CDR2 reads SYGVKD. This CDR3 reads CAISGAGKAEAFF. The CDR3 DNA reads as TGTGCCATCAGTGGTGCAGGGAAGGCTGAAGCTTTCTTT.

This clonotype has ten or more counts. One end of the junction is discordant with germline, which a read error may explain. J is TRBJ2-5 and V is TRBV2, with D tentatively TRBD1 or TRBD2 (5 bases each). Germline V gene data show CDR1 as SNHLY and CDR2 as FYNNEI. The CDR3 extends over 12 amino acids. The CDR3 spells CASTARTPGLHF. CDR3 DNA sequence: TGTGCCAGCACTGCCAGGACACCTGGACTGCACTTC.

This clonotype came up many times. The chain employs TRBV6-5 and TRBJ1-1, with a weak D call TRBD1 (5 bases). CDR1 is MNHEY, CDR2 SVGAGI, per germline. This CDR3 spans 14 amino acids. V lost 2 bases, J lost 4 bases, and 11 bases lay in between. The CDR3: CASSYPPGATEAFF. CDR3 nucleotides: TGTGCCAGCAGTTACCCCCCCGGGGCCACTGAAGCTTTCTTT.

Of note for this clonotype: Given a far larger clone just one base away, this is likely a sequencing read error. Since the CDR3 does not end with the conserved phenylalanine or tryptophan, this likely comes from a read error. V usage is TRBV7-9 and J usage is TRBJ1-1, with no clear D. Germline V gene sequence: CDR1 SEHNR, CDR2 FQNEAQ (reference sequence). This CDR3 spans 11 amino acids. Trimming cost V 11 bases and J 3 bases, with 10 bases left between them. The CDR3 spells CAWSPDTEAFS. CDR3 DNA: TGTGCCTGGAGCCCAGACACTGAAGCTTTCTCT.

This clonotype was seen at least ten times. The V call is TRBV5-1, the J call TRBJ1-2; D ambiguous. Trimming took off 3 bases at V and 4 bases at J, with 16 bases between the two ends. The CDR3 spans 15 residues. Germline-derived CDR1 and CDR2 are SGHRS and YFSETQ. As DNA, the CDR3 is TGCGCCAGCAGCTATGGGATGACGGGCGGCTATGGCTACACCTTC. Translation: CASSYGMTGGYGYTF.

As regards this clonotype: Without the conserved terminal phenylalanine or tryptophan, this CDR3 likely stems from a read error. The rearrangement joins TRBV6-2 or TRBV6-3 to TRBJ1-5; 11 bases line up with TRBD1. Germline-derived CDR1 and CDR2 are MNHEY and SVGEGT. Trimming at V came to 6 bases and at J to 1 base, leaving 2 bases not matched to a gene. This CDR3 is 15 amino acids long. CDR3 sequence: CASRDRGPSNQPQHL. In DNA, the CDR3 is TGTGCCAGCAGGGACAGGGGGCCCAGCAATCAGCCCCAGCATCTT.